This TCR beta chain was captured in a study of blood T cells in healthy people across ages. Broader study findings: Samples with more naive T cells showed higher observed beta diversity.

On this clonotype itself: What it recognizes is unknown.

Each sample provided at least 6 micrograms of extracted total RNA. Together with a sample-barcoded 5' primer, a J-beta primer mix was included in a second PCR lasting about 7 to 12 cycles. The template-switch adaptor was a 5' adaptor with 12 random nucleotides. It tagged each cDNA molecule. TCRdb analysed the 5' RACE reads with MiXCR anew, one entry per CDR3 protein. The data contain fewer than 750,000 distinct CDR3 sequences, roughly half of them seen just once; the ten biggest clones take up 13%. The CDR3 has 14 amino acids. Germline trimming cut 10 bases from V and 4 bases from J; bases unmatched to any gene: 7. Germline loops: CDR1 MGHDK, CDR2 SYGVNS.

The clonotype was recovered from a woman of 80 years or more in good health. Sequencing was done on a sample of blood. V usage is TRBV25-1 and J usage is TRBJ2-1; 10 nucleotides line up with TRBD1. The CDR3 DNA reads as TGTGCCACTTCGGGACAGGGGAGGTACAATGAGCAGTTCTTC. Encoded protein: CATSGQGRYNEQFF.